Sequencing of this TCR beta chain was carried out in a study of cytomegalovirus exposure and HLA in healthy donors. Study as a whole: As released early, the data held 75 million to 90 million unique TCRs from HLA-typed donors. Study outcomes and limitations: Later examination showed HLA-associated TCR beta chains had greater clonal expansion than equally common others. Presence/absence analyses took donor sequencing depth as roughly uniform.

The CDR3 covers 18 residues. Germline V CDR1 and CDR2: SGHAT, FQNNGV. Between the trimmed V and J ends, which lost 5 bases and 0 bases, there was a span of 20 bases. In the PCR, 60 Vbeta and 13 Jbeta primers were used. Libraries were prepared by immunoSEQ multiplex PCR; TCRdb keeps only in-frame clonotypes and omits some of them. This sample has fewer than 250,000 clones, with 78% found just once. About this clone itself: Its antigen is still unknown.

This chain joins TRBV11-2 and TRBJ2-4; D may be TRBD2 (6 bases). This sequence was found in a woman between 25 and 40 years old in good health and CMV-seropositive. The sample taken for sequencing was PBMCs. The CDR3 region is CASSLYSLGSLAKNIQYF. DNA of the CDR3: TGTGCCAGCAGCCTATATAGCCTCGGGAGCCTAGCCAAAAACATTCAGTACTTC.